These 4 T cell receptor beta chains share one sample of origin, sequenced in a study of technical replicates of blood from a handful of donors. The data were produced by immunoSEQ multiplex PCR, yet TCRdb's version contains in-frame clones alone and is incomplete. Among approximately 73,000 clones listed, about 90% were seen once. Sequencing was performed on T cells isolated from PBMCs. Receptor source: a human donor in good health.

The J gene is TRBJ2-3, the V gene TRBV5-1; 8 nucleotides agree with TRBD2. Unmatched junction bases numbered 7, after V lost 5 bases and J lost 2 bases. Germline assignment: CDR1 SGHRS and CDR2 YFSETQ. The CDR3 is 15 residues long. The CDR3 protein is CASRLAGSNTDTQYF. The CDR3 region has the DNA TGCGCCAGCAGATTAGCGGGGTCCAACACAGATACGCAGTATTTT.

The chain is built from TRBV5-1 and TRBJ2-1, with D possibly matching TRBD2 (6 bases). The V end was cut by 0 bases, the J end by 6 bases, with 22 bases between. The CDR3 is made up of 18 amino acids. Germline CDR1 SGHRS, CDR2 YFSETQ. In nucleotides, the CDR3 is TGCGCCAGCAGCTTGGAAGATGTAGGGGCTCGGCGGGGCAATGAGCAGTTCTTC. Translation gives CASSLEDVGARRGNEQFF. The variable domain in full, completed from reference TRBV5-1 and TRBJ2-1, reads KAGVTQTPRYLIKTRGQQVTLSCSPISGHRSVSWYQQTPGQGLQFLFEYFSETQRNKGNFPGRFSGRQFSNSRSEMNVSTLELGDSALYLCASSLEDVGARRGNEQFFGPGTRLTVL.

The chain carries TRBV11-3 and TRBJ2-5; D ambiguous. CDR1 and CDR2 from the germline V gene are SGHNT and YENEEA. This CDR3 has 13 residues. The germline V and J ends were trimmed by 3 bases and 3 bases, with 8 bases remaining between them. The CDR3 loop is CASSFDREETQYF. CDR3 nucleotides: TGTGCCAGCAGCTTTGATCGGGAAGAGACCCAGTACTTC.

The V gene is TRBV7-7, the J gene TRBJ2-3; D call uncertain. Trimming left V 1 base short and J 3 bases short, with 5 bases between. Germline loops: CDR1 SSHAT, CDR2 FNYEAQ (reference sequence). The CDR3 is 13 amino acids. The CDR3 region has the DNA TGTGCCAGCAGCTTAGATAGAACAGATACGCAGTATTTT. Residues: CASSLDRTDTQYF.